This T cell receptor beta chain is from a study of control samples from healthy donors and cancer patients. Germline V lookup: CDR1 LNHDA, CDR2 SQIVND (reference sequence). Trimming pared 5 bases from V and 6 bases from J, leaving 16 bases between. The CDR3 totals 14 residues. The repertoire was sequenced with immunoSEQ multiplex PCR; TCRdb's copy has only in-frame clones and lacks some. Found here are around 12,000 clones, about 92% of them singletons; the top ten hold about 15%. Sequencing was performed on PBMCs. The genes are TRBV19 and TRBJ1-2, with D possibly TRBD1 on 6 matching bases. The source of this sequence is a man at least 80 years old with lung cancer. The CDR3 coding sequence is TGTGCCAGTAGTCTGGTCCAGGGGCGCAATGGCTACACCTTC. It specifies CASSLVQGRNGYTF. Looking up the rest from reference TRBV19 and TRBJ1-2 gives the full variable domain: DGGITQSPKYLFRKEGQNVTLSCEQNLNHDAMYWYRQDPGQGLRLIYYSQIVNDFQKGDIAEGYSVSREKKESFPLTVTSAQKNPTAFYLCASSLVQGRNGYTFGSGTRLTVV.